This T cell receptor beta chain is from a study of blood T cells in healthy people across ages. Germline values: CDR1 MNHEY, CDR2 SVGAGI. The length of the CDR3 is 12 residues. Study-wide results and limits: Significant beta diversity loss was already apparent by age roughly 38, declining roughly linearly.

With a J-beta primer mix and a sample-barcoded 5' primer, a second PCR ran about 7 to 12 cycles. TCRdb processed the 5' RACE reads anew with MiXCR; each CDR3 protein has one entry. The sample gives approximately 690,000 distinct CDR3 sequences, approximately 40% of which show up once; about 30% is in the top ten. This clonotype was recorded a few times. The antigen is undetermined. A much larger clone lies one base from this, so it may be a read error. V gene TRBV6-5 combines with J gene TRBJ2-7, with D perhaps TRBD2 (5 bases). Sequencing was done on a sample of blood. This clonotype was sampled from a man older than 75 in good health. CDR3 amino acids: CASSTLDYGQYF. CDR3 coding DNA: TGTGCCAGCAGTACACTAGACTACGGGCAGTACTTC.